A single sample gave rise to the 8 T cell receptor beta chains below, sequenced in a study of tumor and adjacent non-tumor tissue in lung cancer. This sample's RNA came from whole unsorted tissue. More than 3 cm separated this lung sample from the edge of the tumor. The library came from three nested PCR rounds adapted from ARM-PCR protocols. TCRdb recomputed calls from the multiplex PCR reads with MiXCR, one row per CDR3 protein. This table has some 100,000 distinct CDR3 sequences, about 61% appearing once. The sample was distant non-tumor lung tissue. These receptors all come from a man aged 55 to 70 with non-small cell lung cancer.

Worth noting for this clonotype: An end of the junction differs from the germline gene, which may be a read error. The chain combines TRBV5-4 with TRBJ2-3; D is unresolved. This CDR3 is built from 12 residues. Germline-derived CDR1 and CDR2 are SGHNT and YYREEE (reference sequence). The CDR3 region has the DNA TGTGCCAGCAGCTTAGACACTGATATGCAGTATTTT. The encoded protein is CASSLDTDMQYF.

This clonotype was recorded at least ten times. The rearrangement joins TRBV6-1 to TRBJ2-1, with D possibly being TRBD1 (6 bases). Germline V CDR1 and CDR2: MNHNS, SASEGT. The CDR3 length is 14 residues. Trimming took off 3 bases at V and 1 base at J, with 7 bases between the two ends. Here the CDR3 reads CASSERGSYNEQFF. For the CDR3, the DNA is TGTGCCAGCAGTGAGAGGGGGTCCTACAATGAGCAGTTCTTC.

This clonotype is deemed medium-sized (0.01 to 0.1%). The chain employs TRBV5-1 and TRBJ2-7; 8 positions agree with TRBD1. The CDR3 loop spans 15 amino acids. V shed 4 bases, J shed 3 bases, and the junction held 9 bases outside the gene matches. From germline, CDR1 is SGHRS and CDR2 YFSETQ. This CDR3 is CASSPGQDTLYEQYF. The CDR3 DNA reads TGCGCCAGCAGCCCGGGACAGGATACCCTCTACGAGCAGTACTTC.

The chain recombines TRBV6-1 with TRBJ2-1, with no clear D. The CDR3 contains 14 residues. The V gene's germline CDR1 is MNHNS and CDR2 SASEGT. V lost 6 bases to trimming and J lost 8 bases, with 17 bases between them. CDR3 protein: CASRRHGFKDEQFF. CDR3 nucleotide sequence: TGTGCCAGCAGGAGACATGGGTTTAAAGATGAGCAGTTCTTC.

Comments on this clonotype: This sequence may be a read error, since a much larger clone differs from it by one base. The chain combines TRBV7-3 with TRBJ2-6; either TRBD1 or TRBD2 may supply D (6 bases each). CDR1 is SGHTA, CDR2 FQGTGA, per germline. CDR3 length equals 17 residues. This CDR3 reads CANSLIGGISGANVLTF. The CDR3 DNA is TGTGCCAACAGCTTAATCGGGGGCATCTCTGGGGCCAACGTCCTGACTTTC.

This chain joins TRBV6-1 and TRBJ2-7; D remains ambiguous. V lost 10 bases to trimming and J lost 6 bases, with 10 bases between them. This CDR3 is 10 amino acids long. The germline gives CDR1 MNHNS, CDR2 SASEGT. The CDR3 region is CANVLAEQYF. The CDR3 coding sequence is TGTGCCAACGTCCTGGCCGAGCAGTACTTC.

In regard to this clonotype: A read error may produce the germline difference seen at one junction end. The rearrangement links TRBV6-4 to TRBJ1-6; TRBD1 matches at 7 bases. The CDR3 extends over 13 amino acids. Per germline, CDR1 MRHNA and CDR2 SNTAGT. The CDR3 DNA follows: TGTGCCAGCAATGACAGGGAAAATTCACCCCTCCACTTC. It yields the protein CASNDRENSPLHF.

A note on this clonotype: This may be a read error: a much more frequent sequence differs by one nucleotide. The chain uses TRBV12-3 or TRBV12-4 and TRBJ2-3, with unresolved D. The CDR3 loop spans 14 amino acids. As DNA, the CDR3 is TGTGTCAGCAGGCGGAGCCGCGTACAACCTACGCAGTATTTT. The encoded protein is CVSRRSRVQPTQYF.